The rows below give T cell receptor beta chains drawn from one sample of a study of CD4 and CD8 cells across lung adenocarcinoma regions. Each CDR3 protein gets one entry after TCRdb re-called the PCR reads with MiXCR. This table holds about 20,000 distinct CDR3 sequences, 54% found once. Sequenced material: CD8+ T cells from the center of a lung tumor. The receptors stem from a female donor with lung adenocarcinoma. The CD4 and CD8 labels of this study may be unreliable. The CDR3 runs from the conserved cysteine through the conserved F or W. A D gene is named only where the DNA matches it firmly. Where a row states a size, it is once, few, many or the class of an expanded clone; other rows omit it.

>TRBV27|TRBJ2-1|many|NA
CASRPLDPTKYNEQFF
TGTGCCAGCAGGCCTTTGGACCCGACGAAGTACAATGAGCAGTTCTTC
>TRBV27|TRBJ2-3|NA|TRBD1
CASSPDRAFPETQYF
TGTGCCAGCAGTCCGGACAGGGCCTTCCCAGAGACGCAGTATTTC
>TRBV3-1|TRBJ2-1|few|NA
CASSNPGGISYNEQFF
TGTGCCAGCAGCAACCCGGGCGGGATCTCCTACAATGAGCAGTTCTTC
>TRBV7-3|TRBJ2-1|many|TRBD2
CASSLGLGNNEQFF
TGTGCCAGCAGCTTAGGACTAGGTAACAATGAGCAGTTCTTC
>TRBV27|TRBJ1-1|medium-sized|NA
CASRGRGSPMNTEAFF
TGTGCCAGCAGGGGTCGGGGATCACCGATGAACACTGAAGCTTTCTTT
>TRBV6-1|TRBJ2-1|NA|TRBD2
CASTGTSAYNEQFF
TGTGCCAGTACCGGGACTAGCGCGTACAATGAGCAGTTCTTC
>TRBV25-1|TRBJ2-2|medium-sized|NA
CASSEYKATGELFF
TGTGCCAGCAGTGAATATAAAGCCACCGGGGAGCTGTTTTTT
>TRBV6-5|TRBJ1-1|medium-sized|TRBD1
CASSYDNRGNTEAFF
TGTGCCAGCAGTTACGATAACAGGGGGAACACTGAAGCTTTCTTT
>TRBV10-3|TRBJ2-3|NA|NA
CATGLCAKNTQYF
TGTGCCACGGGGCTGTGCGCCAAAAACACGCAGTATTTC
>TRBV9|TRBJ2-3|once|NA
CASSVEGGSSDPSTDTQYF
TGTGCCAGCAGCGTAGAGGGGGGTTCTAGCGACCCTAGCACAGATACGCAGTATTTT
>TRBV6-1|TRBJ2-2|many|NA
CASSTPGELFF
TGTGCCAGCAGTACCCCCGGGGAGCTGTTTTTT
>TRBV6-8|TRBJ1-1|NA|NA
CASEGRSNTEAFF
TGTGCCAGCGAAGGTAGGTCGAACACTGAAGCTTTCTTT
>TRBV27|TRBJ2-1|NA|TRBD2
CASSFLAGGWNEQFF
TGTGCCAGCAGTTTTCTAGCGGGAGGGTGGAATGAGCAGTTCTTC
>TRBV6-4|TRBJ1-2|many|TRBD1
CASSAQTGGDYGYTF
TGTGCCAGCAGTGCCCAGACAGGGGGCGACTATGGCTACACCTTC
>TRBV6-5|TRBJ2-5|few|NA
CASSYEKGRQTQYF
TGTGCCAGCAGTTATGAGAAGGGGAGGCAGACCCAGTACTTC
>TRBV10-2|TRBJ2-3|NA|NA
CASSPGAVGTNTQYF
TGCGCCAGCAGTCCCGGGGCAGTGGGCACAAATACGCAGTATTTT
>TRBV7-2|TRBJ2-2|few|TRBD1
CASSLRQGNTGELFF
TGTGCCAGCAGCTTAAGACAGGGGAACACCGGGGAGCTGTTTTTT
>TRBV27|TRBJ2-5|NA|TRBD2
CASSSGGGFWETQYF
TGTGCCAGCAGTTCTGGGGGAGGGTTTTGGGAGACCCAGTACTTC
>TRBV27|TRBJ2-3|few|NA
CAGSGGRDQGTQYF
TGTGCGGGGAGTGGGGGCCGTGACCAGGGGACGCAGTATTTC
>TRBV27|TRBJ2-2|many|NA
CASSGVSGELFF
TGTGCCAGCAGTGGTGTGTCGGGGGAGCTGTTTTTT
>TRBV10-3|TRBJ2-1|medium-sized|NA
CAISDGTAASEQFF
TGTGCCATCAGTGATGGGACCGCGGCAAGTGAGCAGTTCTTC
>TRBV6-1|TRBJ2-5|NA|NA
CARGQGGGSTETQYF
TGTGCCAGGGGGCAGGGGGGGGGCTCCACAGAGACCCAGTACTTC
>TRBV10-3|TRBJ2-5|NA|NA
CAGIGARDADTQYF
TGTGCGGGCATAGGGGCCCGAGACGCAGATACCCAGTACTTC
>TRBV18|TRBJ2-3|NA|TRBD2
CASSPPGLAVTDTQYF
TGTGCCAGCTCACCACCGGGACTAGCGGTCACAGATACGCAGTATTTT
>TRBV6-1|TRBJ2-5|medium-sized|TRBD2
CASSEGVVAGGWQETQYF
TGTGCCAGCAGTGAAGGCGTTGTGGCGGGAGGGTGGCAAGAGACCCAGTACTTC
>TRBV6-1|TRBJ2-7|many|NA
CASIGVYEQYF
TGTGCCAGCATTGGGGTATACGAGCAGTACTTC
>TRBV10-1|TRBJ2-5|medium-sized|TRBD2
CASSESAGEWQTQYF
TGCGCCAGCAGTGAGTCGGCGGGGGAATGGCAGACCCAGTACTTC
>TRBV4-1|TRBJ1-3|few|NA
CASSPTEAFGNTIYF
TGCGCCAGCAGCCCGACGGAGGCATTCGGAAACACCATATATTTT
>TRBV11-1|TRBJ2-5|NA|TRBD2
CASSLGAGVAETQYF
TGTGCCAGCAGCTTAGGAGCGGGAGTCGCCGAGACCCAGTACTTC
>TRBV6-1|TRBJ2-4|few|NA
CASGQGGGATDTQYF
TGTGCCAGCGGCCAGGGGGGGGGAGCCACAGATACTCAGTACTTC
>TRBV6-5|TRBJ2-1|NA|NA
CASSYSRSDKQFF
TGTGCCAGCAGTTACTCAAGATCAGATAAGCAGTTCTTC
>TRBV6-1|TRBJ1-6|NA|TRBD1
CASSTDRNSPLHF
TGTGCCAGCAGCACGGACAGGAATTCACCCCTCCACTTT
>TRBV6-1|TRBJ2-4|NA|TRBD2
CASTSPRGKNTQYF
TGTGCCAGCACCTCGCCGCGGGGGAAAAACACTCAGTACTTC
>TRBV6-1|TRBJ2-4|NA|NA
CASKVRGDRNIQYF
TGTGCCAGCAAGGTCCGCGGTGACCGAAACATCCAGTACTTC
>TRBV6-1|TRBJ2-3|once|NA
CASSEPRLTDTQYF
TGTGCCAGCAGTGAACCTAGACTCACAGATACGCAGTATTTT
>TRBV6-1|TRBJ2-3|NA|TRBD1
CASNGQAVGTDTQFF
TGTGCCAGCAACGGCCAGGCTGTAGGGACAGATACGCAGTTTTTT
>TRBV6-1|TRBJ2-3|NA|NA
CAGSGGGIPDTQYF
TGTGCGGGCAGTGGGGGCGGTATACCAGATACCCAGTATTTC
>TRBV3-1|TRBJ2-7|few|TRBD2
CASSQGLADLYEQYF
TGTGCCAGCAGCCAGGGCCTAGCGGATCTCTACGAGCAGTACTTC
>TRBV6-1|TRBJ2-4|NA|TRBD1
CASIEVPGGKNIQYF
TGTGCCAGCATCGAGGTTCCAGGGGGTAAAAACATTCAGTACTTC
>TRBV6-1|TRBJ2-4|NA|NA
CARGTRATDIQYF
TGCGCCAGGGGGACTAGAGCCACAGACATTCAGTATTTC
>TRBV7-6|TRBJ2-5|medium-sized|NA
CASSLAQETQYF
TGTGCCAGCAGCTTAGCGCAAGAGACCCAGTACTTC
>TRBV7-3|TRBJ2-1|NA|NA
CASSREYWTAYNEQFF
TGTGCCAGCAGCCGCGAATATTGGACTGCCTACAATGAGCAGTTCTTC
>TRBV10-1|TRBJ2-5|once|TRBD1
CASSDRDSKETQYF
TGCGCCAGCAGTGACCGGGACAGCAAAGAGACCCAGTACTTC
>TRBV7-9|TRBJ2-4|NA|NA
CASSGTGPGAKDTQYF
TGTGCCAGCAGCGGCACGGGGCCGGGGGCCAAAGACACTCAGTACTTC
>TRBV12-5|TRBJ2-2|NA|TRBD2
CASGLTLAGGFDTGELFF
TGTGCTAGTGGTTTGACACTAGCGGGAGGGTTCGACACCGGGGAGCTGTTTTTT
>TRBV6-2/TRBV6-3|TRBJ2-5|NA|NA
CAAGRGGRDQETQYF
TGTGCCGCGGGTCGCGGGGGCCGTGACCAAGAGACCCAGTACTTC
>TRBV4-1|TRBJ1-6|once|NA
CASSQDQEDRPNSPLHF
TGCGCCAGCAGCCAAGACCAGGAAGACCGACCCAATTCACCCCTCCACTTT
>TRBV27|TRBJ2-5|NA|NA
CALGGLDQKTQYF
TGTGCCCTCGGGGGCCTTGACCAAAAGACCCAGTACTTC
>TRBV10-2|TRBJ2-4|NA|NA
CASSTGLWAKNIQYF
TGCGCCAGCAGTACGGGGCTGTGGGCCAAAAACATTCAGTACTTC
>TRBV6-5|TRBJ2-7|medium-sized|NA
CASSSSGFLSYEQYF
TGTGCCAGCAGTTCATCGGGATTTTTGTCCTACGAGCAGTACTTC
>TRBV12-3/TRBV12-4|TRBJ2-2|many|TRBD2
CASRLAKNTGELFF
TGTGCCAGCAGACTAGCGAAAAACACCGGGGAGCTGTTTTTT
>TRBV7-2|TRBJ2-3|NA|TRBD2
CASSLTGGPLDTQYF
TGTGCCAGCAGCTTAACGGGGGGGCCTCTTGATACGCAGTATTTT
>TRBV10-3|TRBJ2-1|few|NA
CAISEGRDEQFF
TGTGCCATCAGTGAAGGTAGAGATGAGCAGTTCTTC
>TRBV27|TRBJ2-4|NA|NA
CASRTGRWGKDTQYF
TGTGCCAGCCGTACGGGGCGGTGGGGCAAAGATACTCAGTACTTC
>TRBV12-3/TRBV12-4|TRBJ1-3|many|NA
CASSKVLGVSGNTIYF
TGTGCCAGCAGCAAAGTACTAGGGGTCTCTGGAAACACCATATATTTT
>TRBV6-1|TRBJ2-3|NA|NA
CAGRGGRDQGTQYF
TGTGCGGGCAGGGGGGGCAGGGACCAGGGGACCCAGTATTTT
>TRBV7-2|TRBJ2-7|many|TRBD1
CASSRTAGQGYEQYF
TGTGCCAGCAGCCGGACCGCCGGACAGGGTTACGAGCAGTACTTC
>TRBV4-1|TRBJ2-1|many|NA
CASSQRGNEQFF
TGCGCCAGCAGCCAGAGGGGGAATGAGCAGTTCTTC
>TRBV12-3/TRBV12-4|TRBJ2-1|few|NA
CASSFGLSDNNEQFF
TGTGCCAGCAGTTTTGGATTATCGGATAACAATGAGCAGTTCTTC
>TRBV27|TRBJ2-1|NA|TRBD2
CASTSGGGGDKQFF
TGTGCCAGTACTAGCGGGGGGGGCGGGGATAAGCAGTTCTTT